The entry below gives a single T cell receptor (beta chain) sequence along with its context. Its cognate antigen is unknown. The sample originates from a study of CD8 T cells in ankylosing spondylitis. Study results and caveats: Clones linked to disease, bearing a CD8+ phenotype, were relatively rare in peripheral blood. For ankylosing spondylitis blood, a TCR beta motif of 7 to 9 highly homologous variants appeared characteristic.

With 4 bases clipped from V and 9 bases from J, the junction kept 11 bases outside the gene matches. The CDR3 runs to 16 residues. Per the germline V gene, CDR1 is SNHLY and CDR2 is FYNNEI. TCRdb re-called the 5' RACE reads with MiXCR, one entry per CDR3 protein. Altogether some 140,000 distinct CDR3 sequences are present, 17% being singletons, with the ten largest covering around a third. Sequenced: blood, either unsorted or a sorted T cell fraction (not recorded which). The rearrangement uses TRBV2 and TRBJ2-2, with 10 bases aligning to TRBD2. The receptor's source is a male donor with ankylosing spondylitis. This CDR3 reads CASSVGLATLTRELFF. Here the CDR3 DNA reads TGTGCCAGCAGTGTGGGACTAGCGACTCTTACGAGGGAGCTGTTTTTT.